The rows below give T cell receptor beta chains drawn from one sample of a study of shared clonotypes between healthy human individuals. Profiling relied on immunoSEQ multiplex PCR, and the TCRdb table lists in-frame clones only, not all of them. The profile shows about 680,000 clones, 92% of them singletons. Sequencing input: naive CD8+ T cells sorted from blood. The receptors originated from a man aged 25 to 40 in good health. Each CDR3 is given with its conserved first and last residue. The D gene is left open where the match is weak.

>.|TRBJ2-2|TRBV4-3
CASSHQTRPGELFF
TGCGCCAGCAGCCACCAGACACGTCCCGGGGAGCTGTTTTTT
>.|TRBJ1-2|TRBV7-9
CASSSRPDNGYTF
TGTGCCAGCAGCTCCCGCCCCGATAATGGCTACACCTTC
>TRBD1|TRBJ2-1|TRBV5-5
CASSLVGQGPLIEQFF
TGTGCCAGCAGCTTGGTCGGACAGGGTCCTCTTATTGAGCAGTTCTTC
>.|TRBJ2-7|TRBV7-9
CASSLSTGLDYEQYF
TGTGCCAGCAGCTTATCTACGGGACTCGATTACGAGCAGTACTTC
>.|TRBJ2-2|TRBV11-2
CASSLPSGELFF
TGTGCCAGCAGCTTACCCTCCGGGGAGCTGTTTTTT
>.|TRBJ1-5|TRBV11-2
CASSQLSGTGQPQHF
TGTGCCAGCAGCCAACTTTCGGGGACCGGTCAGCCCCAGCATTTT
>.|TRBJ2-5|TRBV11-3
CASSFGGGRETQYF
TGTGCCAGCAGCTTTGGGGGGGGCCGAGAGACCCAGTACTTC
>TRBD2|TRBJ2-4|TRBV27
CASSLILGGPGVNIQYF
TGTGCCAGCAGTTTAATCCTGGGAGGGCCGGGGGTAAACATTCAGTACTTC
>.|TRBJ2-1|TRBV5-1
CASNLEGGRYNEQFF
TGCGCCAGCAACCTAGAAGGGGGACGATACAATGAGCAGTTCTTC
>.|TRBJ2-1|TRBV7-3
CASSLPERGEQFF
TGTGCCAGCAGCTTACCAGAAAGGGGTGAGCAGTTCTTC
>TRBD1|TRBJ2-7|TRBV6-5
CASRPPGGSGGEQYF
TGTGCCAGCAGACCCCCCGGCGGGTCAGGGGGAGAGCAGTACTTC
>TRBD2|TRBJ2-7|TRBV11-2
CASSFGLAEFHAFYEQYF
TGTGCCAGCAGCTTCGGGCTAGCGGAATTTCATGCGTTTTACGAGCAGTACTTC
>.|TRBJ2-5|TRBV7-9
CASSSLVTQQGPTLETQYF
TGTGCCAGCAGTTCCCTGGTAACACAGCAAGGCCCAACTCTGGAGACCCAGTACTTC